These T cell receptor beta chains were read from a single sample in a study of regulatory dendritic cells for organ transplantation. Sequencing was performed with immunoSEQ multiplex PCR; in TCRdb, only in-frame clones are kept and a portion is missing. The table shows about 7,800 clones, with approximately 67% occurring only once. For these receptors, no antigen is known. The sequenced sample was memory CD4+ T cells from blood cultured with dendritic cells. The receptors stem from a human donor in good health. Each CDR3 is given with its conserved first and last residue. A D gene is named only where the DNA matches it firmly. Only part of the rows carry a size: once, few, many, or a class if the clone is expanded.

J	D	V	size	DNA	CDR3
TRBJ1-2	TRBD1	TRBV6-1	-	TGTGCCAGCAGTAGGACAGGGATGAGCTACACCTTC	CASSRTGMSYTF
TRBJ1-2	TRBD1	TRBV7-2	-	TGTGCCAGCAGCTTTCCGGGACAGGGGGCTTATGGCTACACCTTC	CASSFPGQGAYGYTF
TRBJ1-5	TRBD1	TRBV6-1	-	TGTGCCAGCAGTGCCCGGGACAGAAATCAGCCCCAGCATTTT	CASSARDRNQPQHF
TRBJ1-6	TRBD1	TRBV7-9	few	TGTGCCAGCAGCTTCAGGGGGCCAGATAATTCACCCCTCCACTTT	CASSFRGPDNSPLHF
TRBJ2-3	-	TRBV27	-	TGTGCCAGCAGTTTTCAGGGGCATACGCAGTATTTT	CASSFQGHTQYF
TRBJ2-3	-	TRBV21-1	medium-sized	TGTGCCAGCAGCACCCTAGCGGGGGCCGGGGCAGATACGCAGTATTTT	CASSTLAGAGADTQYF
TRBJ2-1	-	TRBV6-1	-	TGTGCCAGCAGGCTAGACTGGAACAATGAGCAGTTCTTC	CASRLDWNNEQFF
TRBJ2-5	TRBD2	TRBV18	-	TGTGCCAGCTCACCGTTTAGCGGGGGGGCCCAAGAGACCCAGTACTTC	CASSPFSGGAQETQYF
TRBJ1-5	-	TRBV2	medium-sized	TGTGCCAGCAATTTACAGGGTTATCAGCCCCAGCATTTT	CASNLQGYQPQHF
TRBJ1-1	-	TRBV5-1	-	TGCGCCAGCACCCAAGCGGGGTTCGGCACTGAAGCTTTCTTT	CASTQAGFGTEAFF
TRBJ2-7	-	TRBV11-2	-	TGTGCCAGCGCGGGACAGACCAATTCCTACGAGCAGTACTTC	CASAGQTNSYEQYF
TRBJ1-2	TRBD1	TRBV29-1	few	TGCAGCGTCTCCCGGACAGGGACCTATGGCTACACCTTC	CSVSRTGTYGYTF
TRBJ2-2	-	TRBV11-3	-	TGTGCCAGCAGCCCCCGCCAGGGTTTTAGGTCCGGGGAGCTGTTTTTT	CASSPRQGFRSGELFF
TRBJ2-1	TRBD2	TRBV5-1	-	TGCGCCAGCAGCTTGGTAGCTAGCGGGGGGGTATACAATGAGCAGTTCTTC	CASSLVASGGVYNEQFF
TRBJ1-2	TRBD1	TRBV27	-	TGTGCCAGCGCCACAGGGGGCGGTCGTGGCTACACCTTC	CASATGGGRGYTF
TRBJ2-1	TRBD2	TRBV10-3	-	TGTGCCATCAGGGTAGCGGGACGGGATGAGCAGTTCTTC	CAIRVAGRDEQFF
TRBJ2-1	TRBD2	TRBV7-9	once	TGTGCCAGCAGCTTAGCGGGGGGGGTTGAGCAGTTCTTC	CASSLAGGVEQFF
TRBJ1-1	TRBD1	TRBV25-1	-	TGTGCCAGCAGTCCACAGGGGGGACGGACTGAAGCTTTCTTT	CASSPQGGRTEAFF
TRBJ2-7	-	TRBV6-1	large	TGTGCCAGCCGTTGGGCAGGGGAGTGGGAGCAGTACTTC	CASRWAGEWEQYF
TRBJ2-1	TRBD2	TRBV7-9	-	TGTGCCAGCAGCTTAAAATTAGCGGGGCGGAATGAGCAGTTCTTC	CASSLKLAGRNEQFF
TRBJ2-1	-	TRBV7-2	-	TGTGCCAGCAGATCCCAGGGAGGGGGGGCCCGATATGAGCAGTTCTTC	CASRSQGGGARYEQFF
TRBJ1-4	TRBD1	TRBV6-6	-	TGTGCCAGCAGACCTGACAGGGGGGGAGGCGAAAAACTGTTTTTT	CASRPDRGGGEKLFF
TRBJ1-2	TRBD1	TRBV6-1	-	TGTGCCAGCAGTCCGCCGGGACAGCTGGCTTATGGCTACACCTTC	CASSPPGQLAYGYTF
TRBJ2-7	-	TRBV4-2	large	TGTGCCAGCAGCCCCCGTCCGGGGGACCCCTACGAGCAGTACTTC	CASSPRPGDPYEQYF
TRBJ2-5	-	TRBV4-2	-	TGTGCCAGCAGCCATGGGGGAATCGGCGGGGGCGGTTTGCAAGAGACCCAGTACTTC	CASSHGGIGGGGLQETQYF
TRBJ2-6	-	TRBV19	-	TGTGCCAGTAGTATCACCGGCTCTGGGGCCAACGTCCTGACTTTC	CASSITGSGANVLTF
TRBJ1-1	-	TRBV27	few	TGTGCCAGCAGTTCCGGTCCAGGGGTACCTGAAGCTTTCTTT	CASSSGPGVPEAFF
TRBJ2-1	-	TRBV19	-	TGTGCCAGTAGCCCAGGACATTTCAATGAGCAGTTCTTC	CASSPGHFNEQFF
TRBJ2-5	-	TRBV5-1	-	TGCGCCAGCAGCTTGTTTGGCGGCCTCGAGACCCAGTACTTC	CASSLFGGLETQYF
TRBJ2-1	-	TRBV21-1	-	TGTGCCAGCAGCAAAAGAGAGCGGGTCGCGCGGCAGTTCTTC	CASSKRERVARQFF
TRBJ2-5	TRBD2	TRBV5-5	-	TGTGCCAGCAGCCGGACGGGGGGAGAGACCCAGTACTTC	CASSRTGGETQYF
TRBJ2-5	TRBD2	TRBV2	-	TGTGCCAGCACTAAGGGCGGGGGGTTTCAAGAGACCCAGTACTTC	CASTKGGGFQETQYF